Following are 3 T cell receptor beta chains from one sample sequenced in a study of T-cell memory formation after mild COVID-19. MiXCR was run by TCRdb on the 5' RACE reads, yielding one entry per CDR3 protein. The repertoire holds 100,000 to 150,000 distinct CDR3 sequences, with about a sixth as singletons. Sequencing used PBMCs or a T cell subset sorted from them (not recorded which). Receptors were obtained from a man aged 18 to 30 who had mild COVID-19 (a few samples of this study predate the infection). Cell type and time point are not known.

This clonotype appeared a few times. The chain combines TRBV5-1 with TRBJ2-2; no firm D call. Germline V gene data show CDR1 as SGHRS and CDR2 as YFSETQ. V shed 3 bases and J shed 1 base, with 10 bases lying between them. The CDR3 consists of 15 residues. CDR3 coding DNA: TGCGCCAGCAGCTCGCGAAGTAGGAACACCGGGGAGCTGTTTTTT. Translation: CASSSRSRNTGELFF.

DNA for the CDR3: TGTGCCAGCTCACCACGCGATACGAGGTCGAACACTGAAGCTTTCTTT. Translated, it gives CASSPRDTRSNTEAFF. The genes are TRBV18 and TRBJ1-1; no firm D call. The germline V and J ends were trimmed by 1 base and 1 base, with 13 bases remaining between them. CDR3 length: 16 residues. Germline loops: CDR1 KGHSH, CDR2 LQKENI.

This clonotype was observed a handful of times. The chain has TRBV6-2 or TRBV6-3 and TRBJ2-5; the match to TRBD2 covers 8 bases. Germline CDR1 reads MNHEY; CDR2 reads SVGEGT. Trimming removed 7 bases from V and 1 base from J; junction bases left unmatched: 11. CDR3 length: 16 amino acids. DNA of the CDR3: TGTGCCAGCATCGACTGGGCGGGGGGAATCCAAGAGACCCAGTACTTC. Its translation is CASIDWAGGIQETQYF.